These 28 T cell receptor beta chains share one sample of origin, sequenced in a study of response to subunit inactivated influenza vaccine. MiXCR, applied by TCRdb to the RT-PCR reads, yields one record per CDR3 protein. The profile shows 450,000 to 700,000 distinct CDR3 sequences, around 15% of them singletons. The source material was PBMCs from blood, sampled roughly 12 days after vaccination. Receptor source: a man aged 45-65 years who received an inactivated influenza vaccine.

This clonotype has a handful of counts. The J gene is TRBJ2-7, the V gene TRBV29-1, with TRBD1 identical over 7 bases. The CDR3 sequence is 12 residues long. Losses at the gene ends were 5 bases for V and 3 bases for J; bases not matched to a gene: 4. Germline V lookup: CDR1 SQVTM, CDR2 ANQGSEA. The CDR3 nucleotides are TGCAGCGTTTTTCACAGGGGCTACGAGCAGTACTTC. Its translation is CSVFHRGYEQYF.

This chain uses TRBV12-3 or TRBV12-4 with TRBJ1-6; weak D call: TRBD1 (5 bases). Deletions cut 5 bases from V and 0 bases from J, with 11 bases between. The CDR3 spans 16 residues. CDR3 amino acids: CASSAGRGSYNSPLHF. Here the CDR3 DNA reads TGTGCCAGCAGTGCGGGACGGGGCTCCTATAATTCACCCCTCCACTTT.

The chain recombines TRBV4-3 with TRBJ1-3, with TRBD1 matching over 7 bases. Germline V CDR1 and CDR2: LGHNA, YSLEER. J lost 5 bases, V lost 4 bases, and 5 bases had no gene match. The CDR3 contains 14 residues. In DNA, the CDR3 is TGCGCCAGCAGCCCCCAGACAGGGAGAAACACCATATATTTT. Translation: CASSPQTGRNTIYF.

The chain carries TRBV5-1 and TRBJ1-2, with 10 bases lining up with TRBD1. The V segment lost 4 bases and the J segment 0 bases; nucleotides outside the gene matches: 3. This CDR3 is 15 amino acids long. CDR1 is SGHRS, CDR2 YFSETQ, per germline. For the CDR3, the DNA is TGCGCCAGCAGCGGGGGACAGGGGACTAACTATGGCTACACCTTC. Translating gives CASSGGQGTNYGYTF.

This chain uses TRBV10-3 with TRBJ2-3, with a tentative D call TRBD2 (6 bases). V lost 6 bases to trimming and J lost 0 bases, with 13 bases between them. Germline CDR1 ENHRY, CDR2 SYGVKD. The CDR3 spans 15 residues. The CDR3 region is CAISSGSRSTDTQYF. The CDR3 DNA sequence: TGTGCCATCAGCTCCGGGAGCCGGAGCACAGATACGCAGTATTTT.

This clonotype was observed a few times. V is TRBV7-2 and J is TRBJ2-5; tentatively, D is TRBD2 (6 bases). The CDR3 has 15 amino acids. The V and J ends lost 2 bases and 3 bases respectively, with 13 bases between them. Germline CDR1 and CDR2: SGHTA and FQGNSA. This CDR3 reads CASSLWRTGEETQYF. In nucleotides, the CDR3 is TGTGCCAGCAGCTTATGGAGGACGGGGGAAGAGACCCAGTACTTC. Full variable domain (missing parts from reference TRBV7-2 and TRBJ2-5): GAGVSQSPSNKVTEKGKDVELRCDPISGHTALYWYRQSLGQGLEFLIYFQGNSAPDKSGLPSDRFSAERTGGSVSTLTIQRTQQEDSAVYLCASSLWRTGEETQYFGPGTRLLVL.

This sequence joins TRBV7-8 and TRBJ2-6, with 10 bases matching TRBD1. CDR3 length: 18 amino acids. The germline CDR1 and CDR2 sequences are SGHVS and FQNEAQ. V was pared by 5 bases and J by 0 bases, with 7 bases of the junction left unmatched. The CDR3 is CASSKTTGGLSGANVLTF. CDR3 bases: TGTGCCAGCAGCAAGACGACAGGGGGCCTCTCTGGGGCCAACGTCCTGACTTTC.

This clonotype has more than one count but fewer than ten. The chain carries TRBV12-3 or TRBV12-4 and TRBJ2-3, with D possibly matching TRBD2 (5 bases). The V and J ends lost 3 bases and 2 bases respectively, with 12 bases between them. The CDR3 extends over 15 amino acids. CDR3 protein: CASSLRTPPTDTQYF. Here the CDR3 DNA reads TGTGCCAGCAGTTTGCGGACTCCTCCCACAGATACGCAGTATTTT.

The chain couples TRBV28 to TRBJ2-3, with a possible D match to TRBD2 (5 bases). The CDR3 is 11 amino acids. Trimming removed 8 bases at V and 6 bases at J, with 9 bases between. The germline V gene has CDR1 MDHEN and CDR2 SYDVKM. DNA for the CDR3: TGTGCCAGCCGGAGGCTTGATACGCAGTATTTT. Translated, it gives CASRRLDTQYF.

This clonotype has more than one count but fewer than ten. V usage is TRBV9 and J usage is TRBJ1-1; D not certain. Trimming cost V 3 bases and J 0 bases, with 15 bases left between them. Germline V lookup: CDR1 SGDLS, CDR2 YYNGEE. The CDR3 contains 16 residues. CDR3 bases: TGTGCCAGCAGCGGGCGATCTTTCGGGATGAACACTGAAGCTTTCTTT. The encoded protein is CASSGRSFGMNTEAFF.

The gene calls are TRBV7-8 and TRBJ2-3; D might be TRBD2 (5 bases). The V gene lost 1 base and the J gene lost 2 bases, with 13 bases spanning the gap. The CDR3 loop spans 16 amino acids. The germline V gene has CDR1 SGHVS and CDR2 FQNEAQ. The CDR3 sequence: CASSLGRDSPTDTQYF. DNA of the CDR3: TGTGCCAGCAGCTTAGGTCGGGATAGCCCCACAGATACGCAGTATTTT.

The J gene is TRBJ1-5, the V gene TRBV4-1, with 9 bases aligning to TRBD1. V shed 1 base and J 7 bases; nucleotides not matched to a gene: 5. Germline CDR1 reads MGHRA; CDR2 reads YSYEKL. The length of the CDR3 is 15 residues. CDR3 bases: TGCGCCAGCAGCCAAGGACAGGGGGGCGGACAGCCCCAGCATTTT. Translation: CASSQGQGGGQPQHF.

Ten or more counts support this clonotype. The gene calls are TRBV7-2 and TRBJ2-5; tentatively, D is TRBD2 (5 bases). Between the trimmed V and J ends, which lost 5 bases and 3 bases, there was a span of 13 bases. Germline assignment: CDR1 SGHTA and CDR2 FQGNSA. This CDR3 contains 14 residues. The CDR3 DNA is TGTGCCAGCAGCCGACCCGGACTGGAAGAGACCCAGTACTTC. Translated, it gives CASSRPGLEETQYF.

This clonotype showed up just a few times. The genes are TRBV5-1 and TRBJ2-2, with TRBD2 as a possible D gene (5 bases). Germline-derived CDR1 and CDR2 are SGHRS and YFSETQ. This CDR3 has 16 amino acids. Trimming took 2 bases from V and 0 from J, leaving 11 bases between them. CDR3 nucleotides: TGCGCCAGCAGCTTAGTAGCGAGACCGAACACCGGGGAGCTGTTTTTT. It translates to CASSLVARPNTGELFF.

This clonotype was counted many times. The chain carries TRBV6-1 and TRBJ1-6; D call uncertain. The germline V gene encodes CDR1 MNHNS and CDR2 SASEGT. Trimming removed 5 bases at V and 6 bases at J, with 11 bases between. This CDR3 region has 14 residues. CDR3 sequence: CASSRGIGNSPLHF. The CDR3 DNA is TGTGCCAGCAGTCGGGGAATCGGTAATTCACCCCTCCACTTT.

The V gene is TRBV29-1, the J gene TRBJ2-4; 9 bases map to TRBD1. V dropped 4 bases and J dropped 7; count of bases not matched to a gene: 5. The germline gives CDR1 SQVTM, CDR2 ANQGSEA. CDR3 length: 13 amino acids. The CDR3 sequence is CSVVYDRGNIQYF. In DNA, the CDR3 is TGCAGCGTTGTTTACGACAGGGGGAACATTCAGTACTTC.

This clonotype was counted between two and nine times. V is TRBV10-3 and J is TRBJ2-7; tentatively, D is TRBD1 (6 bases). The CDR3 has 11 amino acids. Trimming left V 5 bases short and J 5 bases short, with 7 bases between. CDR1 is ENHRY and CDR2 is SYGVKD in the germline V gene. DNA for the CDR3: TGTGCCATCAGTCGACAGGACGAGCAGTACTTC. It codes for CAISRQDEQYF.

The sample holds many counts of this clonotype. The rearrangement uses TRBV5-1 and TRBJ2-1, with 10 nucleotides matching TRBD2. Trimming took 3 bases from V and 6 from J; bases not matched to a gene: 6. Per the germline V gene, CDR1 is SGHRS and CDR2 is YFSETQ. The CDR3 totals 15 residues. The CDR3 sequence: CASSSASGSFNEQFF. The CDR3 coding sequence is TGCGCCAGCAGCTCGGCTAGCGGGAGTTTCAATGAGCAGTTCTTC.

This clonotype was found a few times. The CDR3 here is CASSLGRSFSYEQYF. The CDR3 DNA is TGCGCCAGCAGTCTTGGTAGGAGCTTCTCCTACGAGCAGTACTTC. The V gene is TRBV5-1, the J gene TRBJ2-7, with D unclear. The germline gives CDR1 SGHRS, CDR2 YFSETQ. V was cut by 5 bases and J by 0 bases, with 15 bases left in between. This CDR3 has 15 residues.

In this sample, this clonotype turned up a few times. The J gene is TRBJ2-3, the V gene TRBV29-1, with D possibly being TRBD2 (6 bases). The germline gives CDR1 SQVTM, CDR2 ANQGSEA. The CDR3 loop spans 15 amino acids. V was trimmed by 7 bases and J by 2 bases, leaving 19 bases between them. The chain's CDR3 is CSGSEGTDYTDTQYF. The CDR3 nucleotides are TGCAGCGGATCTGAGGGGACTGATTACACAGATACGCAGTATTTT.

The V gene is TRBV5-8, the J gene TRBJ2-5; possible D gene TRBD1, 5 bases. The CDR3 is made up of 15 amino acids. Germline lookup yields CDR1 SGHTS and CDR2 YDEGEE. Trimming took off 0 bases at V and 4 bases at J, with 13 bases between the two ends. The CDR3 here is CASSLGQRAGETQYF. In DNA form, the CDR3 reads TGTGCCAGCAGCTTGGGACAGCGCGCCGGAGAGACCCAGTACTTC.

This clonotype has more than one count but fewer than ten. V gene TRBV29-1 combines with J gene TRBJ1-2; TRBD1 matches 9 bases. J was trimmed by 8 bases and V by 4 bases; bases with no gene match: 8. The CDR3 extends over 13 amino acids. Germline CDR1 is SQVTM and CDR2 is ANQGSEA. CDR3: CSVGDGQGRGYTF. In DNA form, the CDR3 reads TGCAGCGTTGGTGACGGACAGGGGCGAGGCTACACCTTC.

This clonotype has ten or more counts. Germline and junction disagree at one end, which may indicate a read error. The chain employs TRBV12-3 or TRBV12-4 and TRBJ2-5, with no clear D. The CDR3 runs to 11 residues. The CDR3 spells CASSLEETQYF. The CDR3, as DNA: TGTGCCAGCAGCTTAGAAGAGACCCAGTACTTC.

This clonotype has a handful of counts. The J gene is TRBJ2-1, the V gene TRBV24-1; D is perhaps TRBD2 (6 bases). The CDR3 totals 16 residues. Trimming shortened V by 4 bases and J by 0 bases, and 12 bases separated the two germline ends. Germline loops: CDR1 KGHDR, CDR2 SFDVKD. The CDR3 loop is CATSDRGVGSYNEQFF. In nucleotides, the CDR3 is TGTGCCACCAGTGACCGCGGGGTAGGCTCCTACAATGAGCAGTTCTTC.

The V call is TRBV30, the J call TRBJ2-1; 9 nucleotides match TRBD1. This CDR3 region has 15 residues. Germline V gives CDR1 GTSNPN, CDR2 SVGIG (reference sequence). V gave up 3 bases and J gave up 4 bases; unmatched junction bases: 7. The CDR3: CAWSKTGGFYNEQFF. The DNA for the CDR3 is TGTGCCTGGAGCAAGACAGGGGGTTTTTACAATGAGCAGTTCTTC.

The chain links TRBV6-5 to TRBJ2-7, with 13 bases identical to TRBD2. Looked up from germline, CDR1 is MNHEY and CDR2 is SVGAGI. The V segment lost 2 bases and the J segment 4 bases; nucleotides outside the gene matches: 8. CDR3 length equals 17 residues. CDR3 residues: CASSYRRTSGSSYEQYF. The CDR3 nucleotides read TGTGCCAGCAGTTACCGCCGGACTAGCGGGAGTAGTTACGAGCAGTACTTC.

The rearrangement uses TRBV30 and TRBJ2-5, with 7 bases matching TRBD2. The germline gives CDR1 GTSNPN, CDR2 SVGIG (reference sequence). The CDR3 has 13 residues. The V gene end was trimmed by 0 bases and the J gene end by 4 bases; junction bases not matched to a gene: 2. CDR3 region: CAWSVRGRETQYF. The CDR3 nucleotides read TGTGCCTGGAGTGTACGCGGGAGAGAGACCCAGTACTTC.

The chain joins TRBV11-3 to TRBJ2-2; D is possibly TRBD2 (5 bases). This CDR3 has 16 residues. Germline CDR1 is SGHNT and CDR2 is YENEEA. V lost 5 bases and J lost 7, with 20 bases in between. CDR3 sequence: CASSPRWSRGSGELFF. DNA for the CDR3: TGTGCCAGCAGCCCCCGCTGGTCCCGAGGGAGCGGGGAGCTGTTTTTT. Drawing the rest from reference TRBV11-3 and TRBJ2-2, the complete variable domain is EAGVVQSPRYKIIEKKQPVAFWCNPISGHNTLYWYLQNLGQGPELLIRYENEEAVDDSQLPKDRFSAERLKGVDSTLKIQPAELGDSAVYLCASSPRWSRGSGELFFGEGSRLTVL.